Sequencing of this TCR beta chain was carried out in a study of blood T cell repertoires in COVID-19. Study summary: There were acute and convalescent COVID-19 samples, and they came from the United States, Italy and Spain.

As handled by the study authors: Counts of nucleated cells, estimated from reference gene primer amplification, were obtained. This table comes from immunoSEQ multiplex PCR, and its TCRdb copy is limited to in-frame clones, with some not included. That table is the source of V, J and clone size, and D and trimming were worked out from the DNA. The sample contains about 200,000 clones, 75% to 90% of which appear only once. The CDR3 has 13 amino acids. Germline V gene data show CDR1 as SGHRS and CDR2 as YFSETQ. With 4 bases removed from V and 6 bases from J, the gap between germline ends came to 10 bases. As to this clone: Other DNA sequences from this sample encode an identical CDR3 as well.

V usage is TRBV5-1 and J usage is TRBJ2-2, with a tentative D call TRBD1 (6 bases). The source material was peripheral blood. The source is a man in his thirties or forties who had recovered from COVID-19. Written as DNA, the CDR3 is TGCGCCAGCAGCCTTGAGGGGGCCGGGGAGCTGTTTTTT. As protein: CASSLEGAGELFF.